The present T cell receptor (beta chain) was sequenced within a study of cytomegalovirus exposure and HLA in healthy donors. Study as a whole: Early on, a data release was issued that held roughly 80 million unique TCRs from HLA-typed donors. Ancestry clustering placed around 80% of several hundred genotyped donors in the Caucasian-associated cluster.

Findings of the study overall: Reported findings show TCR beta sequences accurately forecast HLA-A and HLA-B alleles in most subjects. Later analysis associated a missense DCLRE1C variant with TCR beta V- and J-gene trimming.

Concerning this clone itself: Its antigen remains unidentified.

The PCR made use of 60 Vbeta and 13 Jbeta primers. Sequenced by immunoSEQ multiplex PCR; TCRdb stores in-frame clones only, minus some. The table has about 210,000 clones, about 75% seen once; the top ten hold 1.5% to 2%. The receptor comes from a male donor in good health and CMV-seronegative. The sample consisted of PBMCs.

CDR3 DNA sequence: TGTGCCAGCAGCTACTCCACTACTAGCGGGGTAGCTGGGGCCAACGTCCTGACTTTC. As protein: CASSYSTTSGVAGANVLTF. The chain links TRBV5-4 to TRBJ2-6, with TRBD2 matching over 10 bases. The length of the CDR3 is 19 residues. After removal of 3 bases from V and 2 bases from J, the junction contained 11 bases not matched to a gene. In germline, CDR1 is SGHNT, CDR2 YYREEE (reference sequence).